A selection of T cell receptor beta chains follows, all from one sample in a study of blood T cell repertoires in COVID-19. Here immunoSEQ multiplex PCR was the method, and the copy in TCRdb shows in-frame clones only, minus some. The table shows over 200,000 clones, with 80% to 90% occurring only once. The sequenced sample consisted of peripheral blood. The receptor set was obtained from a man aged 40-49 years who had recovered from COVID-19. CDR3s include the opening cysteine and the closing phenylalanine or tryptophan.

TRBV4-3	TRBJ2-6	CASSQDKGSGANVLTF
TRBV7-2	TRBJ1-1	CASSLLGTGGYTEAFF
TRBV2	TRBJ2-7	CASRASVSSYEQYF
TRBV15	TRBJ2-3	CATSSSGGASTDTQYF
TRBV20-1	TRBJ2-1	CSASPSGEANEQFF
TRBV19	TRBJ2-1	CASSIEGTGSYNEQFF
TRBV15	TRBJ1-1	CATSRDGPRRGDAEAFF
TRBV5-4	TRBJ2-6	CASSLGQGAGANVLTF
TRBV30	TRBJ2-7	CAWRPGTSYEQYF
TRBV25-1	TRBJ2-3	CASRSGTSTDTQYF
TRBV7-8	TRBJ1-1	CASHPGGGGNTEAFF
TRBV19	TRBJ1-1	CASSIVRGNTEAFF
TRBV27	TRBJ2-5	CASRVLTTAQGAQETQYF
TRBV30	TRBJ1-2	CAWSVKLAGASLYGYTF
TRBV19	TRBJ1-2	CASSIVPGTVQRDGYTF
TRBV6-1	TRBJ1-6	CASSEEGGSPLHF
TRBV5-1	TRBJ2-3	CASSLADSGSTDTQYF
TRBV12-5	TRBJ1-1	CASETGRPSQGNTEAFF
TRBV6-5	TRBJ2-7	CASSSKSASYEQYF
TRBV5-1	TRBJ1-2	CASSLGGGHGGYTF
TRBV7-6	TRBJ2-7	CASSLGSRLAGASYEQYF
TRBV7-2	TRBJ2-7	CASSQTGGLSYEQYF
TRBV9	TRBJ2-1	CASSARLAGEQFF
TRBV20-1	TRBJ2-7	CSASRGDRYGEQYF
TRBV7-9	TRBJ1-2	CASSDRDNGPYGYTF
TRBV10-1	TRBJ1-2	CASTLGRAYGYTF
TRBV11-2	TRBJ2-5	CASSLGGGRGLETQYF
TRBV29-1	TRBJ1-1	CSVVRGVNTEAFF
TRBV11-2	TRBJ1-4	CASSLLQGAGEKLFF
TRBV2	TRBJ2-7	CASIGGRAGGGEQYF
TRBV19	TRBJ2-5	CASSISRGSTEETQYF
TRBV9	TRBJ2-3	CASSDDRAVTDTQYF
TRBV5-1	TRBJ1-2	CASSLSTGTYGYTF
TRBV4-3	TRBJ2-7	CASSQGRQTYEQYF
TRBV4-3	TRBJ2-2	CASSQIYGSHTGELFF
TRBV9	TRBJ1-1	CASSVATGYTEAFF
TRBV20-1	TRBJ2-4	CSARNSGIQYF
TRBV9	TRBJ1-1	CASSPRRQGIRTEAFF
TRBV9	TRBJ2-7	CASSLGSGGYEQYF
TRBV5-6	TRBJ2-7	CASSLWSSYEQYF
TRBV29-1	TRBJ1-2	CSVGGDTHLAYGYTF
TRBV18	TRBJ1-2	CASSYGTGGDGYTF
TRBV9	TRBJ2-3	CASSVDSADTQYF
TRBV2	TRBJ2-3	CASPGPSGHSTDTQYF
TRBV7-8	TRBJ2-7	CASSSLDRAGYEQYF
TRBV9	TRBJ1-4	CASSRSGTPTNEKLFF
TRBV7-2	TRBJ2-7	CASSSRGGRAVSYEQYF
TRBV29-1	TRBJ2-3	CSAETGGDTQYF
TRBV3-1/TRBV3-2	TRBJ1-5	CASSRGQSNQPQHF
TRBV7-9	TRBJ2-7	CASSLKGQGYEQYF
TRBV5-1	TRBJ2-5	CASSLRTSVKETQYF
TRBV19	TRBJ1-6	CASSLGQNSPLHF
TRBV7-2	TRBJ2-2	CASSLRVGTGELFF
TRBV2	TRBJ2-5	CASRRSRDLRKTQYF
TRBV3-1/TRBV3-2	TRBJ2-7	CASSLTSTGGYEQYF
TRBV19	TRBJ1-2	CASRGQVYGYTF
TRBV9	TRBJ2-2	CASSVAFAGAHTGELFF